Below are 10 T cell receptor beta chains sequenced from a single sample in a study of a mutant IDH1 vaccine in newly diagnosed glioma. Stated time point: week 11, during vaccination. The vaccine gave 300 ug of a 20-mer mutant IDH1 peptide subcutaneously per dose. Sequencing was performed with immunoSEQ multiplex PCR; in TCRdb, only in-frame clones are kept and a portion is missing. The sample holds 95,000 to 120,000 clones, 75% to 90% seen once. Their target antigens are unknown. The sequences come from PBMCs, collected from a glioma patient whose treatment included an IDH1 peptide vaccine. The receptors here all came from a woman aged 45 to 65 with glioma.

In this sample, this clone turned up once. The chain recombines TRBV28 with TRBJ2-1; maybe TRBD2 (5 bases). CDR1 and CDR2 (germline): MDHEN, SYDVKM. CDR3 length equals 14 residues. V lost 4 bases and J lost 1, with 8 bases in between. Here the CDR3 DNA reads TGTGCCAGCAGTTCCCCGGGGTCCTACAATGAGCAGTTCTTC. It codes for CASSSPGSYNEQFF.

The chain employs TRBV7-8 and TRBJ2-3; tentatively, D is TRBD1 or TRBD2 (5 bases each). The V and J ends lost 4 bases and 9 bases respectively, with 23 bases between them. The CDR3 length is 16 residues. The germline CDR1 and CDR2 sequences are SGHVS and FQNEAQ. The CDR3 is CASSSRRDPLEGTQYF. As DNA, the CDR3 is TGTGCCAGCAGCTCCCGCCGGGACCCTTTGGAAGGGACGCAGTATTTT. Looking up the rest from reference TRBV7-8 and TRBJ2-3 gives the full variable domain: GAGVSQSPRYKVAKRGQDVALRCDPISGHVSLFWYQQALGQGPEFLTYFQNEAQLDKSGLPSDRFFAERPEGSVSTLKIQRTQQEDSAVYLCASSSRRDPLEGTQYFGPGTRLTVL.

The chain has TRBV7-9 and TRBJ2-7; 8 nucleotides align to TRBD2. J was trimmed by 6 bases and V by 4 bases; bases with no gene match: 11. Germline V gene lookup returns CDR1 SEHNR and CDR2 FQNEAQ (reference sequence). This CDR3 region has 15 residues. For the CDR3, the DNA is TGTGCCAGCAGCTCTTCGGGACTAGGGTCGCGCGAGCAGTACTTC. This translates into CASSSSGLGSREQYF.

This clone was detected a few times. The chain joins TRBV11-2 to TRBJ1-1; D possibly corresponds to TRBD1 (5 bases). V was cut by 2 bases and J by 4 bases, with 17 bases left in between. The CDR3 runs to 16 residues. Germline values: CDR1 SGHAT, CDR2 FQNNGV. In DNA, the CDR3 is TGTGCCAGCAGCTTACTGGCAGGGTGGGCATTCACTGAAGCTTTCTTT. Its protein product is CASSLLAGWAFTEAFF.

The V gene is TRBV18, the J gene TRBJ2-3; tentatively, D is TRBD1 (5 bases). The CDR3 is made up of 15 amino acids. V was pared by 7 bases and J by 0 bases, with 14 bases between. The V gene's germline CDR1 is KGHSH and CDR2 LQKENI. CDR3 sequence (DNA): TGTGCCAGCTACCAGGGTTTTACTAGCACAGATACGCAGTATTTT. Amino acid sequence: CASYQGFTSTDTQYF.

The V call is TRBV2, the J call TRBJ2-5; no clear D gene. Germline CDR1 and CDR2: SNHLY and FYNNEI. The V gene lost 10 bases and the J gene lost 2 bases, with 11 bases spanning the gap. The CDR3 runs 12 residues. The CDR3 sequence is CAILSRQETQYF. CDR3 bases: TGTGCCATCCTGAGTAGACAAGAGACCCAGTACTTC.

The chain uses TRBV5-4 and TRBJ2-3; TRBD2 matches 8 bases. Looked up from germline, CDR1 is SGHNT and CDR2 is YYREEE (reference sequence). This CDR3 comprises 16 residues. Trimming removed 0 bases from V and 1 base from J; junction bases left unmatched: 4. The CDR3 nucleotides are TGTGCCAGCAGCTTGGCCGGTAGCGGGGGCACAGATACGCAGTATTTT. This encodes CASSLAGSGGTDTQYF.

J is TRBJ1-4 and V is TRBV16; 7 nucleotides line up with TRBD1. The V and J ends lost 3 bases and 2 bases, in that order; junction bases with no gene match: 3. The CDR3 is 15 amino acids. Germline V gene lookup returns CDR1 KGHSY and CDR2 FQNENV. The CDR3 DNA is TGTGCCAGCAGCCACCGAGGGGGCACTAATGAAAAACTGTTTTTT. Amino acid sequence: CASSHRGGTNEKLFF.

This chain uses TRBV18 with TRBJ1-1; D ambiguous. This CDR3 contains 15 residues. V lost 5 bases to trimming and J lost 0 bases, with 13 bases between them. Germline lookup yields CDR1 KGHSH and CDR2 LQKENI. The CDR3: CASSNKQLLNTEAFF. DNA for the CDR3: TGTGCCAGCTCAAATAAACAGCTACTGAACACTGAAGCTTTCTTT.

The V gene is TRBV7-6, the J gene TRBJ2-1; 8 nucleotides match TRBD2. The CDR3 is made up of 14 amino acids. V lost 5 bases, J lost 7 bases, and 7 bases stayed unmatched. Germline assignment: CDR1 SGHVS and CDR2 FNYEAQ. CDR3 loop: CASSQAAGENEQFF. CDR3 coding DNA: TGTGCCAGCAGCCAAGCAGCGGGAGAAAATGAGCAGTTCTTC. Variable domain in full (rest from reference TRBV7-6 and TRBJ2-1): GAGVSQSPRYKVTKRGQDVALRCDPISGHVSLYWYRQALGQGPEFLTYFNYEAQQDKSGLPNDRFSAERPEGSISTLTIQRTEQRDSAMYRCASSQAAGENEQFFGPGTRLTVL.